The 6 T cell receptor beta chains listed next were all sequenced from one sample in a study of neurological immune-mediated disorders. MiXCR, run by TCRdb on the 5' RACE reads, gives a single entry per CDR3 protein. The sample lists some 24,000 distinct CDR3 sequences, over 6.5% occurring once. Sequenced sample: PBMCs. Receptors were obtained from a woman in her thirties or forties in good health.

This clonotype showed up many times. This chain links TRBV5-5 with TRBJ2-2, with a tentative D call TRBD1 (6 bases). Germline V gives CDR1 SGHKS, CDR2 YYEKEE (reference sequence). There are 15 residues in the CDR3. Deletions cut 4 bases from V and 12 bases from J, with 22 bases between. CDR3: CASSLEGTKRLQLFF. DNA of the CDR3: TGTGCCAGCAGCCTCGAAGGGACAAAGAGGCTCCAGCTGTTTTTT.

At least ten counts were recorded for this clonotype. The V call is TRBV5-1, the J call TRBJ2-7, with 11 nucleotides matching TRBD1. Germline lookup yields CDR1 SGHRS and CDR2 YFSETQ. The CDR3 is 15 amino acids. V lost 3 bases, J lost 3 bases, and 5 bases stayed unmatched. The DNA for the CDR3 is TGCGCCAGCAGCTGGACAGGGGGCTGGGACTACGAGCAGTACTTC. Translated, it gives CASSWTGGWDYEQYF.

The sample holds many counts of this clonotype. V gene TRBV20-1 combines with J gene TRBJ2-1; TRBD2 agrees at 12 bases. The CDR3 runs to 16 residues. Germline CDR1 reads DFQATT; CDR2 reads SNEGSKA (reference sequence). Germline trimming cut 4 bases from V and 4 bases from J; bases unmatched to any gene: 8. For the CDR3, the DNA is TGCAGTGCTAACCCTAGCGGGAGGGCGGCATACAATGAGCAGTTCTTC. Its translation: CSANPSGRAAYNEQFF.

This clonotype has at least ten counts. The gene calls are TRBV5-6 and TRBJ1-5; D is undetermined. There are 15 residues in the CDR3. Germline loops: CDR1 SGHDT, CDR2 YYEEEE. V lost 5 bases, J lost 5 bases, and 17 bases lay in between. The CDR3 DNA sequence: TGTGCCAGCAGTATTGGAGCTGGGATCTATCAGCCCCAGCATTTT. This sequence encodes CASSIGAGIYQPQHF.

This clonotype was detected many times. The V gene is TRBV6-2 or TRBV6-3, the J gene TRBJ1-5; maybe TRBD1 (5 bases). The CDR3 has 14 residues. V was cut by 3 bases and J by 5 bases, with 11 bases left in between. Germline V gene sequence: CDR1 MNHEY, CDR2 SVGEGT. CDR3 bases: TGTGCCAGCAGTTATGGCCAGGGACATCAGCCCCAGCATTTT. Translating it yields CASSYGQGHQPQHF.

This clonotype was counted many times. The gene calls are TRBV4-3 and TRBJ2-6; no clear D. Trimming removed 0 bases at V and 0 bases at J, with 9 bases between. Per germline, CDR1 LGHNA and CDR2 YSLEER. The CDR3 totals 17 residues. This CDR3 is CASSQEGMGSGANVLTF. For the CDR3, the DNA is TGCGCCAGCAGCCAAGAGGGTATGGGCTCTGGGGCCAACGTCCTGACTTTC.